Listed here are 17 T cell receptor beta chains from one sample, sequenced in a study of blood T cells in healthy people across ages. Combining a sample-barcoded 5' primer with a J-beta primer mix, a second PCR ran for about 6 to 12 cycles. TCRdb redid the calling of the 5' RACE reads with MiXCR, one entry per CDR3 protein. Among 700,000 to 900,000 distinct CDR3 sequences listed, under 30% were seen once. These records were also assigned to another study, of T cells of mothers and their children.

Sequenced sample: blood. The origin of the receptors is a boy aged 5-17 years in good health.

In its sample, this clonotype was seen a few times. This chain connects TRBV10-2 to TRBJ2-5, with 7 positions matching TRBD2. The end of the DNA aligns better with TRBJ2-7, so the J call may be wrong. The CDR3 loop spans 14 amino acids. Germline CDR1 is WSHSY and CDR2 is SAAADI. DNA for the CDR3: TGCGCCGCGGGAGTCCAGCGGGGTTCCTACGAGCAGTACTTC. This translates into CAAGVQRGSYEQYF.

The chain has TRBV6-5 and TRBJ2-7; D might be TRBD1 or TRBD2, each matching 5 bases. V was cut by 8 bases and J by 6 bases, with 17 bases left in between. CDR1 and CDR2 from the germline V gene are MNHEY and SVGAGI. The CDR3 covers 13 residues. The CDR3 nucleotides are TGTGCCAGCTCTCGTGGGGGTACCGTCGAGCAGTACTTC. Translation gives CASSRGGTVEQYF.

A remark on this clonotype: At one end, the junction sequence differs from germline, possibly due to a read error. The chain combines TRBV6-5 with TRBJ2-6, with D perhaps matching TRBD1 or TRBD2 (5 bases each). Germline V gene sequence: CDR1 MNHEY, CDR2 SVGAGI. The CDR3 runs to 18 residues. CDR3 DNA sequence: TGTGCCAGCAGTTACGTGGGGACCCTTCGAGGTAGGACCAACGTCCCGACTTTC. Translating it yields CASSYVGTLRGRTNVPTF.

The rearrangement joins TRBV12-3 or TRBV12-4 to TRBJ2-6; tentatively, D is TRBD2 (6 bases). V lost 0 bases and J 0 bases, leaving 9 bases between the germline ends. The CDR3 has 17 amino acids. The CDR3 sequence is CASSLARGVSGANVLTF. The CDR3 DNA follows: TGTGCCAGCAGTTTAGCGCGGGGAGTCTCTGGGGCCAACGTCCTGACTTTC.

The V gene is TRBV7-9, the J gene TRBJ2-7; 7 bases are a match to TRBD1. Unmatched junction bases numbered 7, after V lost 0 bases and J lost 2 bases. The CDR3 is made up of 16 amino acids. CDR1 and CDR2 from the germline V gene are SEHNR and FQNEAQ (reference sequence). CDR3 sequence reads: CASSLAMWQGAYEQYF. The CDR3 nucleotides read TGTGCCAGCAGCTTAGCGATGTGGCAGGGGGCCTACGAGCAGTACTTC.

The rearrangement uses TRBV7-9 and TRBJ1-2; D is ambiguous. Trimming took off 5 bases at V and 0 bases at J, with 10 bases between the two ends. This CDR3 has 14 residues. The V gene's germline CDR1 is SEHNR and CDR2 FQNEAQ (reference sequence). This CDR3 reads CASSPRQTNYGYTF. The DNA for the CDR3 is TGTGCCAGCAGCCCAAGACAAACTAACTATGGCTACACCTTC.

This rearrangement joins TRBV20-1 to TRBJ1-2, with a possible D match to TRBD1 (6 bases). The V and J ends lost 0 bases and 6 bases respectively, with 20 bases between them. Germline CDR1 reads DFQATT; CDR2 reads SNEGSKA (reference sequence). CDR3 size: 16 residues. The CDR3 region has the DNA TGCAGTGCTAGAGATTTGGGGGGCAGGGGCAGGAATGGCTACACCTTC. Protein sequence: CSARDLGGRGRNGYTF.

The CDR3 region has the DNA TGTGCCAGCAGGAGGACAGGGTGGGAAAAACTGTTTTTT. As protein: CASRRTGWEKLFF. The J gene is TRBJ1-4, the V gene TRBV2, with 8 nucleotides matching TRBD1. From germline, CDR1 is SNHLY and CDR2 FYNNEI. The ends lost 6 bases at V and 8 bases at J; junction bases unmatched: 5. The CDR3 runs 13 residues.

This clonotype was observed a few times. The V and J genes are TRBV30 and TRBJ1-4; D may be TRBD1 (6 bases). V dropped 2 bases and J dropped 5 bases, with 18 bases sitting between them. Germline assignment: CDR1 GTSNPN and CDR2 SVGIG (reference sequence). CDR3 length: 16 residues. Here the CDR3 DNA reads TGTGCCTGGAGTCGTAGGACAGCAATACCGAATGAAAAACTGTTTTTT. Translating it yields CAWSRRTAIPNEKLFF.

The gene calls are TRBV30 and TRBJ2-1, with 9 bases aligning to TRBD1. The J call may not be correct, given that the DNA end is closer to TRBJ2-7. Germline V lookup: CDR1 GTSNPN, CDR2 SVGIG (reference sequence). CDR3 size: 15 residues. CDR3 in amino acids: CAWNRRDRDAYEQYF. For the CDR3, the DNA is TGTGCCTGGAACCGCCGGGACAGGGATGCCTACGAGCAGTACTTC.

In this sample, this clonotype turned up a few times. The genes are TRBV28 and TRBJ2-3; TRBD2 matches at 9 bases. Trimming at V came to 6 bases and at J to 3 bases, leaving 7 bases not matched to a gene. The CDR3 totals 15 residues. Per germline, CDR1 MDHEN and CDR2 SYDVKM. CDR3 sequence: CASSPGGGVTDTQYF. In DNA, the CDR3 is TGTGCCAGCAGCCCTGGCGGGGGGGTGACAGATACGCAGTATTTT. Full variable domain (remainder filled in from reference TRBV28 and TRBJ2-3): DVKVTQSSRYLVKRTGEKVFLECVQDMDHENMFWYRQDPGLGLRLIYFSYDVKMKEKGDIPEGYSVSREKKERFSLILESASTNQTSMYLCASSPGGGVTDTQYFGPGTRLTVL.

This sequence joins TRBV5-1 and TRBJ1-2; possible D gene TRBD1, 5 bases. Germline CDR1 and CDR2: SGHRS and YFSETQ. Trimming shortened V by 4 bases and J by 1 base, and 11 bases separated the two germline ends. The CDR3 has 14 residues. CDR3 loop: CASSIEGYNYGYTF. Written as DNA, the CDR3 is TGCGCCAGCAGCATAGAGGGGTATAACTATGGCTACACCTTC.

The chain is built from TRBV11-1 and TRBJ1-4; D unclear. V was cut by 4 bases and J by 7 bases, with 13 bases left in between. The CDR3 is 14 residues long. Germline CDR1 SGHAT, CDR2 FQDESV (reference sequence). The CDR3 DNA reads TGTGCCAGCAGCTCCGGAATTCGGGGTGAAAAACTGTTTTTT. This sequence encodes CASSSGIRGEKLFF.

This clonotype was detected only a few times. The V call is TRBV5-1, the J call TRBJ1-3, with a possible D match to TRBD1 (6 bases). Germline V lookup: CDR1 SGHRS, CDR2 YFSETQ. This CDR3 is 16 amino acids long. Between the trimmed V and J ends, which lost 4 bases and 0 bases, there was a span of 14 bases. The chain's CDR3 is CASSPRGGSSGNTIYF. CDR3 nucleotide sequence: TGCGCCAGCAGCCCCCGTGGGGGCAGCTCTGGAAACACCATATATTTT. Supplemented by reference TRBV5-1 and TRBJ1-3, the full variable domain reads KAGVTQTPRYLIKTRGQQVTLSCSPISGHRSVSWYQQTPGQGLQFLFEYFSETQRNKGNFPGRFSGRQFSNSRSEMNVSTLELGDSALYLCASSPRGGSSGNTIYFGEGSWLTVV.

This clonotype was counted only a few times. The missing conserved phenylalanine or tryptophan at the end of this CDR3 makes a read error likely. The rearrangement links TRBV24-1 to TRBJ2-1; 10 positions agree with TRBD2. This CDR3 spans 20 amino acids. Losses at the gene ends were 1 base for V and 0 bases for J; bases not matched to a gene: 11. CDR1 KGHDR and CDR2 SFDVKD come from the germline V gene. CDR3 coding DNA: TGTGCCACCAGTGATTTCCGGGCTAGCGGGGGCCCTAGCTCCTACAATGAGCAGTTCCTC. Translation gives CATSDFRASGGPSSYNEQFL.

The rearrangement joins TRBV7-7 to TRBJ2-5, with D perhaps matching TRBD1 (5 bases). V lost 6 bases and J 0 bases, leaving 17 bases between the germline ends. The V gene's germline CDR1 is SSHAT and CDR2 FNYEAQ (reference sequence). The CDR3 is made up of 16 amino acids. Written as DNA, the CDR3 is TGTGCCAGCAGGATAATCGACAGCCCCTACCAAGAGACCCAGTACTTC. As protein: CASRIIDSPYQETQYF. Looking up the rest from reference TRBV7-7 and TRBJ2-5 gives the full variable domain: GAGVSQSPRYKVTKRGQDVTLRCDPISSHATLYWYQQALGQGPEFLTYFNYEAQPDKSGLPSDRFSAERPEGSISTLTIQRTEQRDSAMYRCASRIIDSPYQETQYFGPGTRLLVL.

This chain uses TRBV12-3 or TRBV12-4 with TRBJ2-1; D is uncertain. The end of the DNA is better explained by TRBJ2-7, so the J call may be wrong. This CDR3 has 17 amino acids. CDR3 bases: TGTGCCAGCAGTCGTGTCCTACTGGGATCAAGGGACTACGAGCAGTACTTC. This gives the protein CASSRVLLGSRDYEQYF.